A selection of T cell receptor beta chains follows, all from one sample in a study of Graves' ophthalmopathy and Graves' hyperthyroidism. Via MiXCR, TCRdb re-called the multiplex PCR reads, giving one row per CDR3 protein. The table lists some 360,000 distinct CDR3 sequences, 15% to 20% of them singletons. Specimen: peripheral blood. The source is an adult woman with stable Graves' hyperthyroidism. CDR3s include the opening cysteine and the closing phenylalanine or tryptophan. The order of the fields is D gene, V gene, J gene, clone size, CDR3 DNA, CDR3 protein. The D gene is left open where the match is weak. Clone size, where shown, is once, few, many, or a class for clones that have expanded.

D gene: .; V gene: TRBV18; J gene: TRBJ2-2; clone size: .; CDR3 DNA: TGTGCCAGCTCCGCCAGGGCCCCCCCCAACACCGGGGAGCTGTTTTTT; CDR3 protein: CASSARAPPNTGELFF
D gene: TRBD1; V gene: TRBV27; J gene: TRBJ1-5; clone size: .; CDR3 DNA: TGTGCCAGCAGTTTGAGACAGGGGATGAGTCAGCCCCAGCATTTT; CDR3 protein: CASSLRQGMSQPQHF
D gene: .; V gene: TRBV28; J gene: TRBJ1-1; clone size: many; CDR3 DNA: TGTGCCACCGCTAACACTGAAGCTTTCTTT; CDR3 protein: CATANTEAFF
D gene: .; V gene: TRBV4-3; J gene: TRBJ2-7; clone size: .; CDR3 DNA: TGCGCCAGCAGCCAAGATCTAGGAAGCTACGAGCAGTACTTC; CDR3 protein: CASSQDLGSYEQYF
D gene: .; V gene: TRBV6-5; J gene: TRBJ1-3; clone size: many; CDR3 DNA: TGTGCCAGCAGTTACTTGGACGGTAGCTCTGGAAACACCATATATTTT; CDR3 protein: CASSYLDGSSGNTIYF
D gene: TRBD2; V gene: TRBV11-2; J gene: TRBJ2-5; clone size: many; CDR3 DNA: TGTGCCAGCAGCTCCACTAGCGGGAGGGTCGGTGGGACCCAGTACTTC; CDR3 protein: CASSSTSGRVGGTQYF
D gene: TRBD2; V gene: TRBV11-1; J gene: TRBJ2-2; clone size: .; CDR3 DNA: TGTGCCAGCAGCCGACTAGCGGGATCTCGGGGGACCGGGGAGCTGTTTTTT; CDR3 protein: CASSRLAGSRGTGELFF
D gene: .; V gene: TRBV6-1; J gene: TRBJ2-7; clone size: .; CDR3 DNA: TGTGCCAGCGGAAGAGGAGAACCCTACGAGCAGTACTTC; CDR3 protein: CASGRGEPYEQYF
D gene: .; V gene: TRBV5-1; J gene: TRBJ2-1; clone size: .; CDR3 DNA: TGCGCCAGCAGCTTGGGTTTGTCTCGGGCGGAGAAGTTCTTC; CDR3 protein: CASSLGLSRAEKFF
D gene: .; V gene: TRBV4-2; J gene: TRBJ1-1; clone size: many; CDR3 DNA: TGTGCCAGCAGCCAGAGGGTCGGGAACACTGAAGCTTTCTTT; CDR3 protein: CASSQRVGNTEAFF
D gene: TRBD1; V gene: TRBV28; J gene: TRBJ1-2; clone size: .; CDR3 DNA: TGTGCCAGCTACTCTCCGGACAGGGCCTTTCTAAAGGGCTACACCTTC; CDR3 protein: CASYSPDRAFLKGYTF
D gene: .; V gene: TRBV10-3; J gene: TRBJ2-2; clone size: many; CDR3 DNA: TGTGCCAACCCCGGGACATTGAACACCGGGGAGCTGTTTTTT; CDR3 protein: CANPGTLNTGELFF
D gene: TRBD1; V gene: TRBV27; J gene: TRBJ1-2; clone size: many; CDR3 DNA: TGTGCCAGCAGTTCCGACAGGGGTCGCGGCTACACCTTC; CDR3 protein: CASSSDRGRGYTF
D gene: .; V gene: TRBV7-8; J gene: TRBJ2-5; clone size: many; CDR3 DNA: TGTGCCAGCAGTTTAGCTCTAGGAGAGACCCAGTACTTC; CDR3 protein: CASSLALGETQYF
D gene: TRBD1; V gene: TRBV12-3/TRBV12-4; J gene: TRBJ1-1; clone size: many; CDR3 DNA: TGTGCCAGCAGTTTAGCAGGACAGGGAACAGCTTTCTTT; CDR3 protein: CASSLAGQGTAFF
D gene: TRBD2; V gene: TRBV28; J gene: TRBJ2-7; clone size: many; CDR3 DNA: TGTGCCAGTAAACCCTTAGCGGGAGCTGACGAGCAGTACTTC; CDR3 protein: CASKPLAGADEQYF
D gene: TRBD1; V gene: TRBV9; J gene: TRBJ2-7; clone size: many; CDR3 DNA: TGTGCCAGCAGCGTAGACGGACAGGGGGCTTGGGAGCAGTACTTC; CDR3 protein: CASSVDGQGAWEQYF
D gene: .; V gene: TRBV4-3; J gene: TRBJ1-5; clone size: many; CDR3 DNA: TGCGCCAGCAGCCAAGAACAGGCTCAGCCCCAGCATTTT; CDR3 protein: CASSQEQAQPQHF
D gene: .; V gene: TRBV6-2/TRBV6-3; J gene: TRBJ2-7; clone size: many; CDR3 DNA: TGTGCCAGCAGTAACGACGCCAACGAGCAGTACTTC; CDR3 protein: CASSNDANEQYF
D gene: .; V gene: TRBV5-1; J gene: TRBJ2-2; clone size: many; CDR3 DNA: TGCGCCAGCAGCCACCCTGAAGGTCCGGGGGAGCTGTTTTTT; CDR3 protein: CASSHPEGPGELFF
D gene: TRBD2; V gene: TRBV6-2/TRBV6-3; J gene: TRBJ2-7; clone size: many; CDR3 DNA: TGTGCCAGCAGTCCGGCGCGAGCGGGAGTTAACGAGCAGTACTTC; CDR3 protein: CASSPARAGVNEQYF
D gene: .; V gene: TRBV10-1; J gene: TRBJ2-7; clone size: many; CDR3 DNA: TGCGCCAGCAGCAATAACAGGGCTGGCGAGCAGTACTTC; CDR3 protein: CASSNNRAGEQYF
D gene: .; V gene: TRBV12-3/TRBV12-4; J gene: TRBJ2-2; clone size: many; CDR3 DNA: TGTGCCAGCAGTTTAAATGCCGGGGAGCTGTTTTTT; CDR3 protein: CASSLNAGELFF
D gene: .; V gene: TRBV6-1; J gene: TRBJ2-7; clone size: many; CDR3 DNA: TGTGCCAGCAGGGGTGGATTAGAGCAGTACTTC; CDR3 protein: CASRGGLEQYF
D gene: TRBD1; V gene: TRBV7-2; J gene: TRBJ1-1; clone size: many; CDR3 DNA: TGTGCCAGCAGCTTAGCTCTCCAGGGGGGCTCTGAAGCTTTCTTT; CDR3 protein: CASSLALQGGSEAFF
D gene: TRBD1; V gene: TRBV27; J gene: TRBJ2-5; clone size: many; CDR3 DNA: TGTGCCAGCAGCTCAAACCATCCGGGACAGCTGTGGAAGACCCAGTACTTC; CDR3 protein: CASSSNHPGQLWKTQYF
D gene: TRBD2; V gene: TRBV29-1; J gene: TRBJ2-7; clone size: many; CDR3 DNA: TGCAGCGTGCTACTAGCGACAAAGTCCTACGAGCAGTACTTC; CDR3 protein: CSVLLATKSYEQYF
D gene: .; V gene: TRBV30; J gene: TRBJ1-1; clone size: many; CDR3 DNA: TGTGCCTGGACTCCCGGCCTAAACACTGAAGCTTTCTTT; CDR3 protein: CAWTPGLNTEAFF
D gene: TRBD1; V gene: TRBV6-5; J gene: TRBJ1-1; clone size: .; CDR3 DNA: TGTGCCAGCAGGTTAATTCCGGGACAGGGGACTGAAGCTTTCTTT; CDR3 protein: CASRLIPGQGTEAFF
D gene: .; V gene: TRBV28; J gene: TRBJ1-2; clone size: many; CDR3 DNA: TGTGCCAGCAGTTTAAGGGGTGCGGGGGTTCCTAACTATGGCTACACCTTC; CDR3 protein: CASSLRGAGVPNYGYTF
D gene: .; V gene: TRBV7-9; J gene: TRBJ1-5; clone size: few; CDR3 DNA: TGTGCCAGCAGCTTACAGGGGACTCAGCCCCAGCATTTT; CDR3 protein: CASSLQGTQPQHF
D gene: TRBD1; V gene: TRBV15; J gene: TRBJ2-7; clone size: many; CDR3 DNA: TGTGCCACCAGCAGAGATCTACGGACAGGGTTAACCTACGAGCAGTACTTC; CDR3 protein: CATSRDLRTGLTYEQYF
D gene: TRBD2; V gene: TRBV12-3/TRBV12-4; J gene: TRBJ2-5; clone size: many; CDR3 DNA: TGTGCCAGCAGTTCAACTAGCGGGAATCGAAAGACCCAGTACTTC; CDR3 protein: CASSSTSGNRKTQYF
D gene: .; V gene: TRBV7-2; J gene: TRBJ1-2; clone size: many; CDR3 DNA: TGTGCCAGCAGCCCTAACAGGGCTAGCCCTGACTATGGCTACACCTTC; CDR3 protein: CASSPNRASPDYGYTF
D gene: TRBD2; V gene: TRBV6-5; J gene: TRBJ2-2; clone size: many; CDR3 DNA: TGTGCCAGCAGAGCCGGGACTATCTGGGGGGGGGAGCTGTTTTTT; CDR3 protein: CASRAGTIWGGELFF
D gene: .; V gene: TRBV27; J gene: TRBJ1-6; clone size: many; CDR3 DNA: TGTGCCAGCAGACTCGGGGATTTTAATTCACCCCTCCACTTT; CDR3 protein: CASRLGDFNSPLHF
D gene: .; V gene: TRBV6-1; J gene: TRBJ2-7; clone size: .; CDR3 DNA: TGTGCCAGCAGTGAACAAGGGGGCTCCTACGAGCAGTACTTC; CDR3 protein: CASSEQGGSYEQYF
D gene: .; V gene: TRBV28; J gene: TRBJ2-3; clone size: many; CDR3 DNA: TGTGCCAGCAGTTTTGTTGGAGATCGGACAGATACGCAGTATTTT; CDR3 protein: CASSFVGDRTDTQYF
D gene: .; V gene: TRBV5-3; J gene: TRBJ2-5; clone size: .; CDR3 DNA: TGTGCCAGCAGTTTGAGGGTGGGTGGAGAGACCCAGTACTTC; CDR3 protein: CASSLRVGGETQYF